Each of the 3 T cell receptor beta chains below was sequenced from the same sample in a study of blood T cell repertoires in COVID-19. Some clones are missing from TCRdb's copy, which holds only in-frame ones; the method was immunoSEQ multiplex PCR. This table has some 48,000 clones, roughly nine tenths appearing once. The material sequenced was peripheral blood. These TCRs come from a woman over 75 with acute or convalescent COVID-19.

This clone was counted a single time. The CDR3 bases are TGTGCCTGGAGGCGCGGGAGGTGGGGGGAGAGTAGTGAGACCCAGTACTTC. Protein: CAWRRGRWGESSETQYF. This rearrangement joins TRBV30 to TRBJ2-5, with 8 bases identical to TRBD2. The CDR3 consists of 17 residues. V gave up 3 bases and J gave up 5 bases; unmatched junction bases: 17. CDR1 is GTSNPN and CDR2 is SVGIG in the germline V gene (reference sequence).

The chain carries TRBV27 and TRBJ1-2; 7 bases map to TRBD1. Germline loops: CDR1 MNHEY, CDR2 SMNVEV (reference sequence). The CDR3 totals 14 residues. J gave up 7 bases and V 6 bases, and 11 bases lay outside the gene matches. CDR3 DNA: TGTGCCAGCAGATCTACTGGGACAGCGCCTGGCTACACCTTC. Translation gives CASRSTGTAPGYTF.

This chain links TRBV5-1 with TRBJ1-1, with 9 bases identical to TRBD1. The V and J ends lost 0 bases and 4 bases, in that order; junction bases with no gene match: 4. This CDR3 is 15 amino acids long. CDR1 and CDR2 from the germline V gene are SGHRS and YFSETQ. The CDR3 DNA sequence: TGCGCCAGCAGCTTGGTACAGGGGGCACCCACTGAAGCTTTCTTT. This encodes CASSLVQGAPTEAFF.